This T cell receptor beta chain was documented in a study of blood T cell repertoires in COVID-19 (TCRdb year 2020). Background for the entire study: Recovered participants in ImmuneRACE Cohort 3 were defined as having two consecutive negative NP/OP PCR tests, clearance from a healthcare professional, or resolution of symptoms. The repertoires were made available in a free public database intended to serve as a resource for research on the immune response to SARS-CoV-2. The prospective study material was composed of cDNA or gDNA derived from T cells, B-cell-depleted T cells, or PBMCs. Nearly every sample came with metadata listing a de-identified subject ID, COVID-19 status, age in years and sex. Collaborator samples came from the United States, Italy and Spain and covered acute and convalescent phases of COVID-19. Subjects who had been exposed to COVID-19, were actively infected with it, or had recovered from it provided the deeply sampled blood TCRbeta repertoires that made up the dataset. Where available, HLA class I and class II types were obtained from metadata supplied by the sample provider rather than from assay-based typing. Samples came from the ongoing ImmuneRACE study (first 160 participants) plus 1,254 subjects from 6 global collaborators. The full study reports these points: The amount of clinical and demographic metadata varied by source and participant and was provided uncurated.

TCRbeta CDR3 regions were amplified from genomic DNA by means of the immunoSEQ Assay, a bias-controlled multiplex PCR. In the authors' own workflow: The number of nucleated cells in each sample was estimated by amplification of reference gene primers within the assay. To quantify the absolute abundance of each unique TCRbeta CDR3 rearrangement, sequence reads were collapsed and filtered. For each sample, productive Simpson clonality was calculated as the square root of Simpson's diversity index over productive rearrangements. As stored in TCRdb, this immuneACCESS dataset retains in-frame rearrangements with V and J assigned. A fraction of the clones does not appear; measured against another copy, unresolved V genes explain less than half of the discrepancy, and the remainder lacks a known reason. The V and J calls and clone size are taken from that table; D and trimming were inferred from the DNA. The table for this sample lists approximately 150,000 clones; 70% to 85% of them were counted only once. The ten largest clones represent roughly 19% of the sample.

Participants in the prospective study were aged roughly 18 to 95 years, lived in some 24 United States geographic areas, and enrolled through a virtual design. In the prospective study, participants were assigned to cohorts based on the clinical history participants reported in a screening survey and a study questionnaire. Mobile phlebotomists in the prospective study collected whole blood, serum and a nasopharyngeal or oropharyngeal swab from every participant. Additional blood draws and questionnaires over an approximately 2-month period could optionally be provided by prospective study participants. Before DNA extraction, prospective study blood samples were shipped either frozen or at room temperature. Regarding this clone: Its antigen target is currently unknown. Nothing much larger sits one base from this clone, and base qualities are not available.

This receptor was taken from a woman between 70 and 85 years old in a cohort exposed to, infected with or recovered from COVID-19 (not recorded which). Sequencing was performed on PBMCs or T cells enriched from blood (not recorded which).

The DNA is TGTGCCAGCAGTCGCAGTCCTCCTAACTATGGCTACACCTTC. This encodes CASSRSPPNYGYTF. Here the chain combines TRBV6-5 and TRBJ1-2; the D gene cannot be named for sure. The CDR3, from cysteine to phenylalanine, totals 14 residues. The retained sequence is limited to the CDR3, 42 bases, with the frame set at the first base. CDR1 and CDR2 are drawn from the germline V gene: MNHEY, SVGAGI. V is pared back by 5 bases and J by 0 bases, with 10 bases lying between the germline termini.